The 16 T cell receptor beta chains below come from one sample, sequenced in a study of blood T cell repertoires in COVID-19. Data came from immunoSEQ multiplex PCR; TCRdb stores just in-frame clones and leaves some out. Here the sample spans around 80,000 clones, approximately 83% being singletons. Input material: peripheral blood. All receptors come from a human donor in a cohort sampled during active COVID-19.

J is TRBJ2-5 and V is TRBV7-8; TRBD2 agrees at 8 bases. CDR1 SGHVS and CDR2 FQNEAQ come from the germline V gene. There are 14 residues in the CDR3. V was pared by 5 bases and J by 5 bases, with 7 bases of the junction left unmatched. The CDR3: CASSVSGVGETQYF. The CDR3 region has the DNA TGTGCCAGCAGCGTTAGCGGGGTCGGGGAGACCCAGTACTTC.

The chain combines TRBV19 with TRBJ2-1; tentatively, D is TRBD1 (5 bases). CDR1 and CDR2 (germline): LNHDA, SQIVND (reference sequence). Trimming left V 1 base short and J 0 bases short, with 7 bases between. The CDR3 covers 15 residues. CDR3 sequence: CASSIVDSSYNEQFF. The CDR3 DNA follows: TGTGCCAGTAGTATAGTTGACAGCTCCTACAATGAGCAGTTCTTC.

The chain combines TRBV3-1 (or the pseudogene TRBV3-2) with TRBJ2-1, with a possible D match to TRBD1 (6 bases). The V end was cut by 1 base, the J end by 6 bases, with 13 bases between. The CDR3 length is 15 residues. The germline gives CDR1 LGHDT, CDR2 YNNKEL (reference sequence). This CDR3 reads CASSQGLGGINEQFF. CDR3 nucleotides: TGTGCCAGCAGCCAAGGTCTAGGGGGAATCAATGAGCAGTTCTTC.

The chain combines TRBV6-2 or TRBV6-3 with TRBJ1-2, with D tentatively TRBD1 (6 bases). This CDR3 is 15 amino acids long. V lost 5 bases, J lost 4 bases, and 17 bases lay in between. Germline V CDR1 and CDR2: MNHEY, SVGEGT. CDR3 sequence: CASSAPVGAAYGYTF. The CDR3, as DNA: TGTGCCAGCAGTGCCCCGGTGGGGGCGGCCTATGGCTACACCTTC.

The genes are TRBV5-5 and TRBJ2-4, with D tentatively TRBD1 (7 bases). The V end lost 1 base, the J end lost 8 bases, and 13 bases lay between the germline ends. Germline V gives CDR1 SGHKS, CDR2 YYEKEE (reference sequence). This CDR3 is built from 14 residues. CDR3 nucleotides: TGTGCCAGCAGCTTGCGGCAGGGGGACTACATTCAGTACTTC. Translated: CASSLRQGDYIQYF.

CDR3 loop: CASSLVASSHGTDTQYF. The CDR3 DNA is TGTGCCAGCAGCTTGGTGGCTAGCAGCCACGGCACAGATACGCAGTATTTT. The chain has TRBV5-6 and TRBJ2-3, with a possible D match to TRBD2 (5 bases). CDR3 length: 17 amino acids. Germline-derived CDR1 and CDR2 are SGHDT and YYEEEE. V dropped 0 bases and J dropped 1 base, with 15 bases sitting between them. Drawing the rest from reference TRBV5-6 and TRBJ2-3, the complete variable domain is DAGVTQSPTHLIKTRGQQVTLRCSPKSGHDTVSWYQQALGQGPQFIFQYYEEEERQRGNFPDRFSGHQFPNYSSELNVNALLLGDSALYLCASSLVASSHGTDTQYFGPGTRLTVL.

The rearrangement joins TRBV19 to TRBJ1-2, with D perhaps matching TRBD1 (5 bases). The V gene lost 4 bases and the J gene lost 3 bases, with 12 bases spanning the gap. The length of the CDR3 is 14 residues. CDR1 and CDR2 from the germline V gene are LNHDA and SQIVND (reference sequence). CDR3 residues: CASSRSKGDYGYTF. The CDR3 region has the DNA TGTGCCAGTAGTAGGTCCAAAGGGGACTATGGCTACACCTTC.

J is TRBJ1-1 and V is TRBV30; TRBD1 matches at 9 bases. The length of the CDR3 is 13 residues. CDR1 is GTSNPN and CDR2 is SVGIG in the germline V gene (reference sequence). Unmatched junction bases numbered 8, after V lost 7 bases and J lost 5 bases. The CDR3 DNA follows: TGTGCCTCGTCACAGGGGGCCGGGACTGAAGCTTTCTTT. This encodes CASSQGAGTEAFF.

The chain uses TRBV28 and TRBJ1-2, with 7 positions matching TRBD1. There are 14 residues in the CDR3. Trimming at V came to 5 bases and at J to 5 bases, leaving 8 bases not matched to a gene. The germline gives CDR1 MDHEN, CDR2 SYDVKM. This CDR3 reads CASSPLPGQYGYTF. Here the CDR3 DNA reads TGTGCCAGCAGTCCACTTCCGGGACAGTATGGCTACACCTTC.

The chain links TRBV19 to TRBJ2-5; D possibly corresponds to TRBD1 (5 bases). The germline V and J ends were trimmed by 5 bases and 5 bases, with 15 bases remaining between them. Germline V gives CDR1 LNHDA, CDR2 SQIVND (reference sequence). This CDR3 comprises 14 residues. The CDR3 coding sequence is TGTGCCAGTAGTCCCACCGCCTCAGGGGAGACCCAGTACTTC. Translated: CASSPTASGETQYF.

The V gene is TRBV5-1, the J gene TRBJ2-1; 14 bases match TRBD2. Germline values: CDR1 SGHRS, CDR2 YFSETQ. The CDR3 sequence is 15 residues long. V lost 3 bases and J lost 7; bases outside the gene matches: 3. Written as DNA, the CDR3 is TGCGCCAGCAGCTCGGGACTAGCGGGAGAAAATGAGCAGTTCTTC. This codes for CASSSGLAGENEQFF.

This chain uses TRBV5-1 with TRBJ2-7; D call uncertain. The V and J ends lost 4 bases and 3 bases respectively, with 5 bases between them. Germline CDR1 SGHRS, CDR2 YFSETQ. This CDR3 has 11 amino acids. The CDR3 DNA reads as TGCGCCAGCAGCGAGTACTACGAGCAGTACTTC. Its translation: CASSEYYEQYF.

This chain links TRBV7-9 with TRBJ2-7; TRBD1 is a possible D gene (6 bases). This CDR3 region has 14 residues. In germline, CDR1 is SEHNR, CDR2 FQNEAQ (reference sequence). Trimming removed 5 bases at V and 6 bases at J, with 17 bases between. The CDR3 is CASSPDSPAGEQYF. DNA of the CDR3: TGTGCCAGCAGCCCGGACAGCCCCGCAGGCGAGCAGTACTTC.

CDR3 nucleotides: TGTGCCAGCAGCTTTAGCGGGAGCCAATACAATGAGCAGTTCTTC. Protein sequence: CASSFSGSQYNEQFF. The rearrangement joins TRBV7-8 to TRBJ2-1; 9 nucleotides agree with TRBD2. Trimming at V came to 3 bases and at J to 4 bases, leaving 4 bases not matched to a gene. This CDR3 has 15 residues. Germline lookup yields CDR1 SGHVS and CDR2 FQNEAQ.

The genes are TRBV2 and TRBJ1-3; 8 nucleotides align to TRBD1. Germline CDR1 reads SNHLY; CDR2 reads FYNNEI. This CDR3 contains 13 residues. V lost 6 bases to trimming and J lost 4 bases; unmatched junction nucleotides: 2. The CDR3 nucleotides are TGTGCCAGCAGCAGGGGGCTCGGAAACACCATATATTTT. Translating it yields CASSRGLGNTIYF.

The rearrangement joins TRBV5-1 to TRBJ1-1, with D possibly TRBD1 on 5 matching bases. Trimming removed 4 bases from V and 1 base from J, with 20 bases in between. Germline V gene data show CDR1 as SGHRS and CDR2 as YFSETQ. The CDR3 runs to 17 residues. CDR3 coding DNA: TGCGCCAGCAGCCGGGGGACGGGACCTCGAGGGAACACTGAAGCTTTCTTT. Amino acid sequence: CASSRGTGPRGNTEAFF.